Reported below is one T cell receptor (beta chain). Its antigen remains unidentified. These data belong to a study of identifying expanded T cells in peripheral blood. Study outcomes and limitations: Approximately two-week clone count variance significantly increased as total template count grew. Differentially abundant clones: around 1.2 between replicates, approximately 15 at approximately two weeks, less than 20 at four.

Sequencing was performed with immunoSEQ multiplex PCR; in TCRdb, only in-frame clones are kept and a portion is missing. Of 95,000 to 100,000 clones listed, roughly 85% were seen once; the top ten hold about a sixth. No infections or other immune events were documented during collection. V lost 2 bases to trimming and J lost 3 bases, with 8 bases between them. Germline V gene lookup returns CDR1 MNHEY and CDR2 SMNVEV (reference sequence). The CDR3 extends over 14 amino acids. The sequence was obtained from a person between 18 and 75 years old in good health. This chain links TRBV27 with TRBJ1-3; D gene ambiguous. Specimen: blood. The CDR3 DNA is TGTGCCAGCAGTTTAAGCCGGCTTGGAAACACCATATATTTT. Its translation: CASSLSRLGNTIYF.